The TCR beta chain under discussion was sequenced for a study of cytomegalovirus exposure and HLA in healthy donors. Across the study: Clustering assigned 70% to 90% of the approximately 400 genotyped donors to the Caucasian-associated ancestry cluster. The study's findings and limits: What was likely a sequencing artifact was a cluster of highly shared sequence variants. Analyses of presence and absence presupposed an approximately uniform sequencing depth across donors. Previously analyzed data showed that most TCR beta V segments were productive at a frequency of about 87% or about 30%.

Regarding this clone: Its antigen is currently unknown.

Amplification used 60 Vbeta primers and 13 Jbeta primers. The data were produced by immunoSEQ multiplex PCR, yet TCRdb's version contains in-frame clones alone and is incomplete. This sample has roughly 100,000 clones; approximately 80% occur once, and the top ten carry roughly 7.7%. V gave up 6 bases and J gave up 2 bases, with 14 bases separating them. Germline assignment: CDR1 MNHEY and CDR2 SMNVEV (reference sequence). The length of the CDR3 is 15 residues. The source of this sequence is a female donor in good health and CMV-seronegative. The V and J genes are TRBV27 and TRBJ2-1; D is ambiguous. The source material was PBMCs. The CDR3 spells CASRPYRAPYNEQFF. The CDR3 DNA reads as TGTGCCAGCAGACCATACAGAGCCCCCTACAATGAGCAGTTCTTC.